The 29 T cell receptor beta chains presented below share a single source sample, sequenced in a study of OX40 agonist ivuxolimab in advanced cancers. TCRdb's copy holds only in-frame clones and misses some; the assay was immunoSEQ multiplex PCR. The sample has tens of thousands of clones; around four fifths are singletons. The source material was CD4+ or CD8+ T cells sorted from blood, sampled in a trial of the OX40 agonist ivuxolimab. The receptors shown here come from an adult with an advanced solid tumor such as melanoma, head and neck, liver or kidney cancer.

J is TRBJ2-1 and V is TRBV28, with D perhaps TRBD2 (5 bases). This CDR3 region has 15 residues. CDR1 is MDHEN and CDR2 is SYDVKM in the germline V gene. The ends were cut back, 3 bases at V and 10 bases at J, with 19 bases in the middle. In nucleotides, the CDR3 is TGTGCCAGCAGTTTTCCCCCAGCGCCGGGGTGGGAGCAGTTCTTC. Translated: CASSFPPAPGWEQFF. The whole variable domain, filled in from reference TRBV28 and TRBJ2-1, reads DVKVTQSSRYLVKRTGEKVFLECVQDMDHENMFWYRQDPGLGLRLIYFSYDVKMKEKGDIPEGYSVSREKKERFSLILESASTNQTSMYLCASSFPPAPGWEQFFGPGTRLTVL.

The chain combines TRBV5-1 with TRBJ2-1; 7 bases are a match to TRBD2. Germline CDR1 is SGHRS and CDR2 is YFSETQ. After removal of 4 bases from V and 5 bases from J, the junction contained 9 bases not matched to a gene. The CDR3 is 15 residues long. CDR3 DNA sequence: TGCGCCAGCAGCCGGACTAGACTGAGCCACAATGAGCAGTTCTTC. It yields the protein CASSRTRLSHNEQFF. Filled out from reference TRBV5-1 and TRBJ2-1, the complete variable domain reads KAGVTQTPRYLIKTRGQQVTLSCSPISGHRSVSWYQQTPGQGLQFLFEYFSETQRNKGNFPGRFSGRQFSNSRSEMNVSTLELGDSALYLCASSRTRLSHNEQFFGPGTRLTVL.

The J gene is TRBJ2-5, the V gene TRBV5-4; no reliable D call. The CDR3 extends over 15 amino acids. Germline assignment: CDR1 SGHNT and CDR2 YYREEE (reference sequence). Trimming removed 10 bases from V and 2 bases from J, with 21 bases in between. CDR3 nucleotide sequence: TGTGCCGTACCGACGGACCAGGACCTACAAGAGACCCAGTACTTC. Translation gives CAVPTDQDLQETQYF.

V gene TRBV29-1 combines with J gene TRBJ2-3; 12 positions agree with TRBD2. Germline loops: CDR1 SQVTM, CDR2 ANQGSEA. This CDR3 is 18 amino acids long. Unmatched junction bases numbered 13, after V lost 1 base and J lost 5 bases. The CDR3 coding sequence is TGCAGCGTTGAAGTATCTCCCCTAGCGGGGGGGCGTCTAGATACGCAGTATTTT. Translation gives CSVEVSPLAGGRLDTQYF.

The gene calls are TRBV6-6 and TRBJ2-5, with D possibly being TRBD2 (5 bases). CDR3 length: 13 amino acids. Trimming removed 2 bases at V and 1 base at J, with 5 bases between. The germline V gene encodes CDR1 MNHNY and CDR2 SVGAGI (reference sequence). The DNA for the CDR3 is TGTGCCAGCAGTTACGGGAGCCAAGAGACCCAGTACTTC. It specifies CASSYGSQETQYF.

The gene calls are TRBV9 and TRBJ2-3, with 9 bases fitting TRBD2. The CDR3 extends over 13 amino acids. Germline assignment: CDR1 SGDLS and CDR2 YYNGEE. Germline trimming cut 7 bases from V and 2 bases from J; bases unmatched to any gene: 2. The DNA for the CDR3 is TGTGCCAGCCAGCGGGGGGCCACAGATACGCAGTATTTT. Encoded protein: CASQRGATDTQYF. Looking up the rest from reference TRBV9 and TRBJ2-3 gives the full variable domain: DSGVTQTPKHLITATGQRVTLRCSPRSGDLSVYWYQQSLDQGLQFLIQYYNGEERAKGNILERFSAQQFPDLHSELNLSSLELGDSALYFCASQRGATDTQYFGPGTRLTVL.

A single count supports this clone. This chain joins TRBV6-6 and TRBJ1-3; D not resolved. Germline V gene sequence: CDR1 MNHNY, CDR2 SVGAGI (reference sequence). CDR3 size: 16 residues. Trimming took off 5 bases at V and 3 bases at J, with 17 bases between the two ends. The CDR3 sequence is CASSRGVLTYGNTIYF. CDR3 sequence (DNA): TGTGCCAGCAGTCGTGGGGTCCTGACATATGGAAACACCATATATTTT.

With respect to this clone: Other DNA sequences in the sample encode the same CDR3. The CDR3 region has the DNA TGTGCCAGCAGTTCTCGATTGAACACTGAAGCTTTCTTT. Its protein is CASSSRLNTEAFF. V usage is TRBV7-9 and J usage is TRBJ1-1; unclear D gene. Deletions cut 6 bases from V and 0 bases from J, with 8 bases between. Germline V gene lookup returns CDR1 SEHNR and CDR2 FQNEAQ (reference sequence). This CDR3 spans 13 amino acids. Full variable domain (rest looked up from reference TRBV7-9 and TRBJ1-1): DTGVSQNPRHKITKRGQNVTFRCDPISEHNRLYWYRQTLGQGPEFLTYFQNEAQLEKSRLLSDRFSAERPKGSFSTLEIQRTEQGDSAMYLCASSSRLNTEAFFGQGTRLTVV.

This chain uses TRBV4-1 with TRBJ1-1, with D unresolved. The V gene's germline CDR1 is MGHRA and CDR2 YSYEKL. The CDR3 extends over 14 amino acids. The ends were cut back, 1 base at V and 1 base at J, with 7 bases in the middle. Written as DNA, the CDR3 is TGCGCCAGCAGCCAAGTAGGCAAGAACACTGAAGCTTTCTTT. Translated, it gives CASSQVGKNTEAFF.

The rearrangement joins TRBV19 to TRBJ2-2; 7 bases line up with TRBD1. The CDR3 runs to 16 residues. The V gene end was trimmed by 5 bases and the J gene end by 1 base; junction bases not matched to a gene: 7. Looked up from germline, CDR1 is LNHDA and CDR2 is SQIVND (reference sequence). The CDR3 reads CASSFLTGRNTGELFF. In DNA, the CDR3 is TGTGCCAGTAGTTTCTTGACAGGGCGGAACACCGGGGAGCTGTTTTTT.

This clone has a handful of counts. The chain recombines TRBV7-2 with TRBJ2-4, with D hard to call. The CDR3 has 14 amino acids. From germline, CDR1 is SGHTA and CDR2 FQGNSA. Trimming took 2 bases from V and 6 from J, leaving 11 bases between them. The CDR3 region has the DNA TGTGCCAGCAGCTTATTGAACGGCGGAAACATTCAGTACTTC. Protein: CASSLLNGGNIQYF.

The chain links TRBV6-5 to TRBJ2-7; D gene ambiguous. The CDR3 runs 13 residues. The germline gives CDR1 MNHEY, CDR2 SVGAGI. Trimming removed 1 base from V and 3 bases from J, with 7 bases in between. Here the CDR3 reads CASSYLVNYEQYF. CDR3 in DNA: TGTGCCAGCAGTTACTTGGTCAACTACGAGCAGTACTTC.

The V call is TRBV5-1, the J call TRBJ2-7; 12 bases match TRBD1. CDR3 length equals 17 residues. V shed 0 bases and J 4 bases; nucleotides not matched to a gene: 8. CDR1 is SGHRS, CDR2 YFSETQ, per germline. Here the CDR3 reads CASSLGSGTGGLYEQYF. CDR3 bases: TGCGCCAGCAGCTTGGGCTCCGGGACAGGGGGCCTGTACGAGCAGTACTTC.

This clone was seen a handful of times. The chain carries TRBV6-1 and TRBJ2-4, with TRBD1 matching over 7 bases. The V gene's germline CDR1 is MNHNS and CDR2 SASEGT. CDR3 length: 15 amino acids. V shed 7 bases and J 1 base; nucleotides not matched to a gene: 7. This CDR3 reads CASTLQGVAKNIQYF. The CDR3, as DNA: TGTGCCAGCACGCTCCAGGGGGTGGCCAAAAACATTCAGTACTTC.

This clone was detected once. The chain has TRBV18 and TRBJ2-5, with TRBD2 matching 10 bases. V gave up 3 bases and J gave up 1 base; unmatched junction bases: 5. This CDR3 spans 16 amino acids. Germline loops: CDR1 KGHSH, CDR2 LQKENI. The CDR3 loop is CASSPRTSGAQETQYF. CDR3 in DNA: TGTGCCAGCTCACCTCGGACTAGCGGAGCCCAAGAGACCCAGTACTTC.

This chain joins TRBV5-6 and TRBJ2-5, with no clear D. The CDR3 covers 11 residues. The V gene lost 1 base and the J gene lost 5 bases, with 3 bases spanning the gap. CDR1 and CDR2 (germline): SGHDT, YYEEEE. DNA of the CDR3: TGTGCCAGCAGCTTGATGGAGACCCAGTACTTC. This gives the protein CASSLMETQYF.

The chain combines TRBV4-2 with TRBJ2-7, with TRBD2 as a possible D gene (6 bases). This CDR3 has 16 residues. From germline, CDR1 is LGHNA and CDR2 YNFKEQ. With 1 base removed from V and 2 bases from J, the gap between germline ends came to 15 bases. The CDR3 nucleotides are TGTGCCAGCAGCCAAGCCGTGTCAGCTAGCGCCTACGAGCAGTACTTC. Its translation: CASSQAVSASAYEQYF.

The chain uses TRBV4-1 and TRBJ2-2; 9 bases map to TRBD2. CDR1 and CDR2 from the germline V gene are MGHRA and YSYEKL. Losses at the gene ends were 2 bases for V and 4 bases for J; bases not matched to a gene: 8. The CDR3 totals 17 residues. CDR3 amino acids: CASSQSSSGKGTGELFF. As DNA, the CDR3 is TGCGCCAGCAGCCAATCCTCTAGCGGGAAGGGCACCGGGGAGCTGTTTTTT.

This rearrangement joins TRBV19 to TRBJ1-1; maybe TRBD1 (5 bases). This CDR3 is built from 15 residues. V was pared by 5 bases and J by 0 bases, with 13 bases between. Germline V gene sequence: CDR1 LNHDA, CDR2 SQIVND (reference sequence). The CDR3 nucleotides are TGTGCCAGTAGTCAACCGGGACGTATGAACACTGAAGCTTTCTTT. This codes for CASSQPGRMNTEAFF. Variable domain in full (rest from reference TRBV19 and TRBJ1-1): DGGITQSPKYLFRKEGQNVTLSCEQNLNHDAMYWYRQDPGQGLRLIYYSQIVNDFQKGDIAEGYSVSREKKESFPLTVTSAQKNPTAFYLCASSQPGRMNTEAFFGQGTRLTVV.

The CDR3: CASSVEASGDEQFF. CDR3 nucleotides: TGTGCCAGCAGCGTAGAAGCTAGCGGAGATGAGCAGTTCTTC. V usage is TRBV9 and J usage is TRBJ2-1, with 7 positions matching TRBD2. The CDR3 extends over 14 amino acids. CDR1 SGDLS and CDR2 YYNGEE come from the germline V gene. V dropped 0 bases and J dropped 8; count of bases not matched to a gene: 5.

The genes are TRBV5-1 and TRBJ2-1, with 13 positions matching TRBD2. The CDR3 totals 15 residues. V trimming: 4 bases; J trimming: 9 bases; junction bases outside the gene matches: 7. The V gene's germline CDR1 is SGHRS and CDR2 YFSETQ. The CDR3 protein is CASSQTSGRAGEQFF. CDR3 in DNA: TGCGCCAGCAGCCAAACTAGCGGGAGGGCCGGTGAGCAGTTCTTC.

The chain recombines TRBV13 with TRBJ1-1; D possibly corresponds to TRBD1 (6 bases). V was trimmed by 1 base and J by 4 bases, leaving 25 bases between them. Germline values: CDR1 PRHDT, CDR2 FYEKMQ (reference sequence). The CDR3 loop spans 19 amino acids. This chain's CDR3 is CASSLELGEGGIGSTEAFF. The CDR3 bases are TGTGCCAGCAGCTTAGAATTAGGCGAGGGGGGTATCGGGTCCACTGAAGCTTTCTTT.

The chain combines TRBV28 with TRBJ2-5; perhaps TRBD2 as D (5 bases). Germline V gene data show CDR1 as MDHEN and CDR2 as SYDVKM. The germline V and J ends were trimmed by 6 bases and 2 bases, with 13 bases remaining between them. The length of the CDR3 is 14 residues. The CDR3 loop reads CASRPLQRQETQYF. The DNA of the CDR3 is TGTGCCAGCAGGCCACTACAGCGGCAAGAGACCCAGTACTTC.

The V and J genes are TRBV6-6 and TRBJ2-7, with D unclear. V lost 2 bases, J lost 2 bases, and 7 bases lay in between. Germline V lookup: CDR1 MNHNY, CDR2 SVGAGI (reference sequence). The CDR3 length is 13 residues. The CDR3 DNA sequence: TGTGCCAGCAGTTACGGCCCGGCCTACGAGCAGTACTTC. Protein product: CASSYGPAYEQYF.

The CDR3 loop reads CASSLKGVYGYTF. DNA for the CDR3: TGTGCCAGCAGCTTGAAGGGGGTCTATGGCTACACCTTC. V is TRBV5-4 and J is TRBJ1-2; TRBD1 might be the D (6 bases). Trimming stripped 1 base from V and 4 bases from J, with 8 bases between. CDR1 and CDR2 from the germline V gene are SGHNT and YYREEE (reference sequence). This CDR3 comprises 13 residues.

The chain links TRBV5-6 to TRBJ2-7; D is unresolved. Germline CDR1 is SGHDT and CDR2 is YYEEEE. This CDR3 has 13 amino acids. With 4 bases removed from V and 5 bases from J, the gap between germline ends came to 13 bases. Here the CDR3 DNA reads TGTGCCAGCAGCGTCGGACGGACCGACGAGCAGTACGTC. This gives the protein CASSVGRTDEQYV.

The chain joins TRBV5-4 to TRBJ2-2; D tentatively fits TRBD1 or TRBD2 (5 bases each). The length of the CDR3 is 15 residues. Trimming took off 2 bases at V and 1 base at J, with 9 bases between the two ends. Germline CDR1 SGHNT, CDR2 YYREEE (reference sequence). The CDR3 sequence: CASSLGTMNTGELFF. Here the CDR3 DNA reads TGTGCCAGCAGCTTAGGGACGATGAACACCGGGGAGCTGTTTTTT. The full variable domain, in which reference TRBV5-4 and TRBJ2-2 provide the parts outside the CDR3, is ETGVTQSPTHLIKTRGQQVTLRCSSQSGHNTVSWYQQALGQGPQFIFQYYREEENGRGNFPPRFSGLQFPNYSSELNVNALELDDSALYLCASSLGTMNTGELFFGEGSRLTVL.

V is TRBV30 and J is TRBJ2-7; D tentatively reads TRBD1 or TRBD2 (6 bases each). Trimming pared 2 bases from V and 3 bases from J, leaving 11 bases between. This CDR3 spans 13 amino acids. CDR1 and CDR2 (germline): GTSNPN, SVGIG (reference sequence). CDR3 residues: CAWSPGAGYEQYF. The CDR3 DNA sequence: TGTGCCTGGAGTCCGGGGGCGGGCTACGAGCAGTACTTC.

This chain links TRBV5-6 with TRBJ2-7; D is ambiguous. V was pared by 1 base and J by 3 bases, with 8 bases between. CDR1 is SGHDT and CDR2 is YYEEEE in the germline V gene. This CDR3 region has 13 residues. The CDR3 reads CASSLITHYEQYF. The CDR3 coding sequence is TGTGCCAGCAGCTTGATTACTCACTACGAGCAGTACTTC.